These 17 T cell receptor beta chains came from one sample sequenced in a study of blood T cell repertoires in COVID-19. TCRdb's table, derived via immunoSEQ multiplex PCR, lists solely in-frame clones and lacks some. Found here are 250,000 to 300,000 clones, just under 90% of them singletons; the top ten hold 11%. The specimen was peripheral blood. These receptors were obtained from a woman between 25 and 40 years old with COVID-19, enrolled during active disease.

V and J are TRBV9 and TRBJ2-7; tentative D call: TRBD2 (6 bases). The V gene's germline CDR1 is SGDLS and CDR2 YYNGEE. The CDR3 sequence is 15 residues long. V lost 0 bases, J lost 7 bases, and 17 bases lay in between. The CDR3 is CASSVGGGATLEQYF. In nucleotides, the CDR3 is TGTGCCAGCAGCGTAGGAGGCGGGGCTACTTTGGAGCAGTACTTC. The full variable domain, completed using reference TRBV9 and TRBJ2-7, is DSGVTQTPKHLITATGQRVTLRCSPRSGDLSVYWYQQSLDQGLQFLIQYYNGEERAKGNILERFSAQQFPDLHSELNLSSLELGDSALYFCASSVGGGATLEQYFGPGTRLTVT.

This rearrangement joins TRBV6-2 or TRBV6-3 to TRBJ1-5; perhaps TRBD1 as D (5 bases). Trimming pared 4 bases from V and 2 bases from J, leaving 12 bases between. The CDR3 length is 15 residues. Germline V gene sequence: CDR1 MNHEY, CDR2 SVGEGT. The CDR3 reads CASSFARQRNQPQHF. In nucleotides, the CDR3 is TGTGCCAGCAGTTTCGCCCGACAGCGCAATCAGCCCCAGCATTTT.

There are many counts of this clone. V usage is TRBV6-4 and J usage is TRBJ2-2; a possible D gene is TRBD2 (5 bases). V lost 3 bases, J lost 2 bases, and 10 bases lay in between. The germline gives CDR1 MRHNA, CDR2 SNTAGT. CDR3 length: 15 amino acids. CDR3 sequence (DNA): TGTGCCAGCAGTGAGGGAGACTTCAACACCGGGGAGCTGTTTTTT. Translating it yields CASSEGDFNTGELFF.

The chain has TRBV4-1 and TRBJ2-7; maybe TRBD2 (5 bases). Germline CDR1 and CDR2: MGHRA and YSYEKL. V lost 0 bases, J lost 0 bases, and 9 bases lay in between. CDR3 length equals 15 residues. CDR3 residues: CASSQDEGDSYEQYF. In nucleotides, the CDR3 is TGCGCCAGCAGCCAAGACGAGGGTGACTCCTACGAGCAGTACTTC.

CDR3 in amino acids: CASSLASGIGETQYF. CDR3 nucleotide sequence: TGCGCCAGCAGCTTGGCATCCGGTATTGGAGAGACCCAGTACTTC. The V and J genes are TRBV5-1 and TRBJ2-5, with D unclear. The CDR3 loop spans 15 amino acids. Germline lookup yields CDR1 SGHRS and CDR2 YFSETQ. V shed 0 bases and J shed 4 bases, with 13 bases lying between them.

The chain combines TRBV19 with TRBJ1-1; D perhaps matches TRBD1 (6 bases). Germline CDR1 is LNHDA and CDR2 is SQIVND (reference sequence). V lost 5 bases and J lost 0, with 13 bases in between. This CDR3 region has 15 residues. Here the CDR3 reads CASSLTDSLNTEAFF. Written as DNA, the CDR3 is TGTGCCAGTAGTCTGACGGACAGCTTGAACACTGAAGCTTTCTTT.

The chain employs TRBV2 and TRBJ2-1; 13 bases are a match to TRBD2. Germline V gives CDR1 SNHLY, CDR2 FYNNEI. The CDR3 consists of 15 residues. V trimming: 10 bases; J trimming: 5 bases; junction bases outside the gene matches: 8. The CDR3 sequence is CAIPGGLAGDNEQFF. In DNA, the CDR3 is TGTGCCATACCCGGCGGACTAGCGGGGGACAATGAGCAGTTCTTC.

The rearrangement uses TRBV6-5 and TRBJ1-6, with a tentative D call TRBD1 (5 bases). V was shortened by 7 bases and J by 5 bases, with 15 bases between the two germline ends. This CDR3 is built from 15 residues. CDR1 is MNHEY and CDR2 is SVGAGI in the germline V gene. The CDR3 is CASTSGGLHNSPLHF. CDR3 DNA sequence: TGTGCCAGCACCTCGGGGGGTCTTCATAATTCACCCCTCCACTTT.

The chain is built from TRBV7-8 and TRBJ2-2, with 12 bases identical to TRBD2. Germline V gives CDR1 SGHVS, CDR2 FQNEAQ. CDR3 length equals 18 residues. Germline trimming cut 5 bases from V and 4 bases from J; bases unmatched to any gene: 11. The CDR3 region is CASSPTDPSGGATGELFF. In nucleotides, the CDR3 is TGTGCCAGCAGCCCCACCGACCCTAGCGGGGGGGCCACCGGGGAGCTGTTTTTT.

The rearrangement uses TRBV20-1 and TRBJ2-1; D is possibly TRBD2 (6 bases). The CDR3 is 11 amino acids. The germline V and J ends were trimmed by 6 bases and 9 bases, with 12 bases remaining between them. Germline V gene data show CDR1 as DFQATT and CDR2 as SNEGSKA (reference sequence). CDR3 sequence: CSASDYGEQFF. The CDR3 nucleotides read TGCAGTGCCTCGGACTATGGTGAGCAGTTCTTC.

The V call is TRBV5-1, the J call TRBJ2-7, with D possibly being TRBD1 (5 bases). CDR1 is SGHRS and CDR2 is YFSETQ in the germline V gene. CDR3 length: 14 amino acids. V was shortened by 4 bases and J by 4 bases, with 15 bases between the two germline ends. The DNA for the CDR3 is TGCGCCAGCAGCCCTGAGGCAGGGTTATACGAGCAGTACTTC. It specifies CASSPEAGLYEQYF.

V usage is TRBV2 and J usage is TRBJ2-1, with TRBD2 identical over 7 bases. CDR3 length: 14 residues. In germline, CDR1 is SNHLY, CDR2 FYNNEI. V dropped 6 bases and J dropped 8; count of bases not matched to a gene: 10. The CDR3 nucleotides are TGTGCCAGCAGCTTAGCGGGCCCCTTATATGAGCAGTTCTTC. Translation gives CASSLAGPLYEQFF.

The J gene is TRBJ2-1, the V gene TRBV5-4; 9 nucleotides agree with TRBD2. J lost 6 bases, V lost 0 bases, and 7 bases had no gene match. Germline CDR1 SGHNT, CDR2 YYREEE (reference sequence). This CDR3 has 16 residues. In DNA, the CDR3 is TGTGCCAGCAGCTTGGGGCGACTAGCGGAATTCAATGAGCAGTTCTTC. Its translation is CASSLGRLAEFNEQFF.

This chain connects TRBV30 to TRBJ1-5; D may be TRBD1 (6 bases). Germline CDR1 GTSNPN, CDR2 SVGIG (reference sequence). This CDR3 contains 14 residues. The germline V and J ends were trimmed by 3 bases and 8 bases, with 17 bases remaining between them. The chain's CDR3 is CAWSQRGGNEPQHF. The CDR3 DNA follows: TGTGCCTGGAGCCAAAGGGGGGGGAACGAGCCCCAGCATTTT.

The V and J genes are TRBV5-4 and TRBJ1-1, with 12 bases that match TRBD1. The CDR3 covers 19 residues. V gave up 0 bases and J gave up 2 bases; unmatched junction bases: 11. The germline gives CDR1 SGHNT, CDR2 YYREEE (reference sequence). In DNA form, the CDR3 reads TGTGCCAGCAGCTTGGGGCCGGGACAGGGGGCTCGGTTTAACACTGAAGCTTTCTTT. Amino acids: CASSLGPGQGARFNTEAFF.

The chain couples TRBV6-1 to TRBJ2-1; 8 nucleotides line up with TRBD1. With V trimmed by 3 bases and J by 5 bases, 3 bases remained unmatched. In germline, CDR1 is MNHNS, CDR2 SASEGT. The CDR3 sequence is 14 residues long. This chain's CDR3 is CASSDGQGHNEQFF. CDR3 sequence (DNA): TGTGCCAGCAGTGACGGACAGGGACACAATGAGCAGTTCTTC.

The chain joins TRBV9 to TRBJ1-5; the D is unclear. Deletions cut 0 bases from V and 7 bases from J, with 8 bases between. The V gene's germline CDR1 is SGDLS and CDR2 YYNGEE. This CDR3 is built from 13 residues. The CDR3 protein is CASSVAPQQPQHF. The CDR3 nucleotides are TGTGCCAGCAGCGTAGCGCCTCAGCAGCCCCAGCATTTT.